Sequencing of this T cell receptor beta chain was carried out in a study of blood T cell repertoires in COVID-19. Study information: The United States, Italy and Spain supplied acute and convalescent COVID-19 samples. Sources were T cells, B-cell-depleted T cells, or PBMCs; the material itself was cDNA or gDNA.

Under the authors' procedure: By means of reference gene primer amplification, nucleated cell counts were estimated. Repertoires were generated with immunoSEQ multiplex PCR, while TCRdb's copy carries only in-frame clones and drops some. That table is the source of V, J and clone size, and D and trimming were worked out from the DNA. Among fewer than 250,000 clones listed, approximately 80% were seen once. Germline V gives CDR1 GTSNPN, CDR2 SVGIG (reference sequence). The CDR3 is 12 amino acids. The V segment lost 7 bases and the J segment 7 bases; nucleotides outside the gene matches: 3. The genes are TRBV30 and TRBJ1-6, with 8 bases matching TRBD1. This sequence was found in a woman aged 45-65 years with acute or convalescent COVID-19. The sequenced sample was peripheral blood. The CDR3 sequence: CASQGGNSPLHF. For the CDR3, the DNA is TGTGCCTCACAGGGGGGCAATTCACCCCTCCACTTT.